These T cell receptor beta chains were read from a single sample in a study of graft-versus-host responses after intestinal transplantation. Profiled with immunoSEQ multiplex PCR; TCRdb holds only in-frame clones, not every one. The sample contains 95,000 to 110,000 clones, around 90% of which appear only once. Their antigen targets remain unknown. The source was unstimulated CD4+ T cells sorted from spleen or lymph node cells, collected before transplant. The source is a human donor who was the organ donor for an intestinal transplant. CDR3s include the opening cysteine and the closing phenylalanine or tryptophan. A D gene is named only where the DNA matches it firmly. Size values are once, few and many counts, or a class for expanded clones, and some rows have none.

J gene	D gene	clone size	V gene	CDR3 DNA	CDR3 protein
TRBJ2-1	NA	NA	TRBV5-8	TGTGCCAGTTGGACACCCTCTCGGGTGGAGCAGTTCTTC	CASWTPSRVEQFF
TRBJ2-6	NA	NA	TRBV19	TGTGCCAGTAGTGCTGGTTTAAGAGCCAACGTCCTGACTTTC	CASSAGLRANVLTF
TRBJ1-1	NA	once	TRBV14	TGTGCCAGCAGCCAAGATACCAGGTTGAACACTGAAGCTTTCTTT	CASSQDTRLNTEAFF
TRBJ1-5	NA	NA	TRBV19	TGTGCCAGTAGTATGCAGGCGGGGGAAACTCAGCCCCAGCATTTT	CASSMQAGETQPQHF
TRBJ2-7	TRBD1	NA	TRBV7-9	TGTGCCAGCAGCTCCTTTAGACAGGGAAACTCCTACGAGCAGTACTTC	CASSSFRQGNSYEQYF
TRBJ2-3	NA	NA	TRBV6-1	TGTGCCAGCAGACTAATCATCACAGATACGCAGTATTTT	CASRLIITDTQYF
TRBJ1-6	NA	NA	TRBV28	TGTGCCAGCAGTTTATTCGCTGGGGCAGGATCACCCCTCCACTTT	CASSLFAGAGSPLHF
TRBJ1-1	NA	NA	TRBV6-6	TGTGCCAGCAGTTACCTCCCCAGGGCTAGAACTGAAGCTTTCTTT	CASSYLPRARTEAFF
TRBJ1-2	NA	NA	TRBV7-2	TGTGCCAGCAGCTTAGAAGGGTCTCTTGGCTACACCTTC	CASSLEGSLGYTF
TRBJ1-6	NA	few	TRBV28	TGTGCCAGCCGGGACATGTGGAATTCACCCCTCCACTTT	CASRDMWNSPLHF
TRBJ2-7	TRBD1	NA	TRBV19	TGTGCCAGTAGCGACAGGGGGCCCTACGAGCAGTACTTC	CASSDRGPYEQYF
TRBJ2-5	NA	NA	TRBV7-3	TGTGCCAGCAGCTTAAGGAACCAAGAGACCCAGTACTTC	CASSLRNQETQYF
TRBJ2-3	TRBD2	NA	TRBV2	TGTGCCAGCAGACAAACTAGCGACGCGCAGTATTTT	CASRQTSDAQYF
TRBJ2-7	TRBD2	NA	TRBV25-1	TGTGCCAGCAGCCATAGACTAGCGGGGCAGAACGAGCAGTACTTC	CASSHRLAGQNEQYF
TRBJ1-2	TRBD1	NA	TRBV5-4	TGTGCCAGCAGCCTAAAGACAGGGACCCCCTATGGCTACACCTTC	CASSLKTGTPYGYTF
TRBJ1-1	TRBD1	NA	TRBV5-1	TGCGCCAGCAGCTTGGGCTGGACAGGGGGTCGAGGGACTGAAGCTTTCTTT	CASSLGWTGGRGTEAFF